This passage covers 15 T cell receptor beta chains from one sample sequenced in a study of shared clonotypes between healthy human individuals. The table came from immunoSEQ multiplex PCR; TCRdb's copy has only in-frame clones and leaves some out. The sample contains roughly 640,000 clones, almost 97% of which appear only once. The sequenced material came from naive CD4+ T cells sorted from blood. Subset defined: CD45RA+ positively selected. Every receptor here comes from a woman between 25 and 40 years old in good health.

This clone occurred once. This sequence joins TRBV5-1 and TRBJ2-1; TRBD2 matches at 11 bases. Germline trimming cut 4 bases from V and 4 bases from J; bases unmatched to any gene: 7. CDR3 length equals 16 residues. Germline V lookup: CDR1 SGHRS, CDR2 YFSETQ. CDR3 nucleotide sequence: TGCGCCAGCAGCCCCACCGGGACTAGCGGATACAATGAGCAGTTCTTC. Amino acid sequence: CASSPTGTSGYNEQFF.

This sequence joins TRBV5-1 and TRBJ1-1; D is possibly TRBD1 (5 bases). Germline V gene data show CDR1 as SGHRS and CDR2 as YFSETQ. V lost 1 base to trimming and J lost 9 bases, with 16 bases between them. CDR3 length: 14 amino acids. CDR3 amino acids: CASSLLSDSAKAFF. The CDR3 DNA is TGCGCCAGCAGCTTGCTCTCCGACAGCGCGAAAGCTTTCTTT.

The rearrangement links TRBV21-1 to TRBJ2-1; the DNA was not compared with TRBD2, the D call given in the table. TRBV21-1 is deemed a pseudogene. The CDR3 has 15 residues. The CDR3 is CASSKERESHNEQFF. For the CDR3, the DNA is TGTGCCAGCAGCAAAGAGCGGGAGAGCCACAATGAGCAGTTCTTC.

The sample holds one count of this clone. The rearrangement joins TRBV7-9 to TRBJ2-2; TRBD2 matches 10 bases. Germline V gives CDR1 SEHNR, CDR2 FQNEAQ (reference sequence). The CDR3 is made up of 17 amino acids. After removal of 2 bases from V and 3 bases from J, the junction contained 6 bases not matched to a gene. The CDR3 sequence: CASSLLAGVHHTGELFF. CDR3 DNA: TGTGCCAGCAGCTTACTAGCGGGAGTTCATCACACCGGGGAGCTGTTTTTT.

The chain employs TRBV4-1 and TRBJ1-2; perhaps TRBD1 as D (6 bases). Trimming left V 0 bases short and J 4 bases short, with 12 bases between. The CDR3 runs to 15 residues. The germline gives CDR1 MGHRA, CDR2 YSYEKL. The CDR3 DNA reads TGCGCCAGCAGCCAAGAAACAGGGAGGATCTATGGCTACACCTTC. Translating gives CASSQETGRIYGYTF.

The chain links TRBV5-1 to TRBJ2-3; TRBD2 agrees at 10 bases. CDR3 length: 16 amino acids. Germline assignment: CDR1 SGHRS and CDR2 YFSETQ. Trimming took 0 bases from V and 6 from J; bases not matched to a gene: 7. CDR3 protein: CASSLVVAGGADTQYF. The CDR3 DNA reads TGCGCCAGCAGCTTGGTAGTAGCGGGAGGAGCGGATACGCAGTATTTT.

On this clone: The same CDR3 is also encoded by other DNA sequences in this sample. The chain links TRBV7-3 to TRBJ2-2, with 10 bases that match TRBD1. The CDR3 totals 15 residues. Germline V lookup: CDR1 SGHTA, CDR2 FQGTGA. After removal of 6 bases from V and 4 bases from J, the junction contained 5 bases not matched to a gene. CDR3 region: CASSPRTGGTGELFF. The CDR3, as DNA: TGTGCCAGCAGTCCACGGACAGGGGGCACCGGGGAGCTGTTTTTT.

The V and J genes are TRBV7-8 and TRBJ1-1; D perhaps matches TRBD1 (6 bases). This CDR3 contains 14 residues. Germline V CDR1 and CDR2: SGHVS, FQNEAQ. Trimming pared 7 bases from V and 7 bases from J, leaving 19 bases between. The CDR3 protein is CASTSQGRFGEAFF. In nucleotides, the CDR3 is TGTGCCAGCACCTCACAGGGCCGATTCGGTGAAGCTTTCTTT.

This sequence joins TRBV10-1 and TRBJ2-3; D is possibly TRBD1 or TRBD2 (6 bases each). Trimming shortened V by 2 bases and J by 2 bases, and 20 bases separated the two germline ends. Germline CDR1 is WNHNN and CDR2 is SYGVQD (reference sequence). The CDR3 is 18 amino acids. CDR3 sequence: CASSEVLGGSIDTDTQYF. In DNA form, the CDR3 reads TGCGCCAGCAGTGAGGTGTTGGGGGGCAGTATCGACACAGATACGCAGTATTTT.

J is TRBJ2-3 and V is TRBV11-2; D gene unclear. CDR3 length: 18 residues. Trimming shortened V by 4 bases and J by 0 bases, and 20 bases separated the two germline ends. The germline gives CDR1 SGHAT, CDR2 FQNNGV. CDR3 region: CASSSRAQSSISTDTQYF. In DNA form, the CDR3 reads TGTGCCAGCAGCTCCCGAGCCCAGTCCTCCATTAGCACAGATACGCAGTATTTT. Combining the CDR3 with reference TRBV11-2 and TRBJ2-3 gives the whole variable domain EAGVAQSPRYKIIEKRQSVAFWCNPISGHATLYWYQQILGQGPKLLIQFQNNGVVDDSQLPKDRFSAERLKGVDSTLKIQPAKLEDSAVYLCASSSRAQSSISTDTQYFGPGTRLTVL.

The chain is built from TRBV19 and TRBJ1-1; 7 positions match TRBD1. Per germline, CDR1 LNHDA and CDR2 SQIVND (reference sequence). The CDR3 runs 14 residues. The trim removed 7 bases at V and 1 base at J, leaving 6 bases unmatched. This CDR3 is CASNMGQRNTEAFF. The CDR3, as DNA: TGTGCCAGTAACATGGGACAGAGGAACACTGAAGCTTTCTTT.

The V gene is TRBV7-2, the J gene TRBJ1-5, with D perhaps TRBD1 (6 bases). With 5 bases removed from V and 2 bases from J, the gap between germline ends came to 13 bases. The length of the CDR3 is 15 residues. Germline V gene lookup returns CDR1 SGHTA and CDR2 FQGNSA. CDR3 amino acids: CASSPGGLRNQPQHF. Written as DNA, the CDR3 is TGTGCCAGCAGCCCCGGGGGGCTTCGCAATCAGCCCCAGCATTTT.

The chain links TRBV29-1 to TRBJ1-2, with D possibly TRBD1 on 6 matching bases. This CDR3 is 13 amino acids long. V lost 7 bases, J lost 7 bases, and 19 bases lay in between. CDR1 and CDR2 from the germline V gene are SQVTM and ANQGSEA. This CDR3 reads CSANLDSRLGYTF. CDR3 nucleotides: TGCAGCGCAAACCTGGACAGCCGCCTTGGCTACACCTTC.

The chain is built from TRBV7-9 and TRBJ2-3; D possibly matches TRBD1 or TRBD2 (6 bases each). This CDR3 region has 16 residues. Germline V gives CDR1 SEHNR, CDR2 FQNEAQ (reference sequence). The germline V and J ends were trimmed by 1 base and 6 bases, with 17 bases remaining between them. This CDR3 is CASSLVLGGARDTQYF. The CDR3 DNA reads as TGTGCCAGCAGCTTAGTTCTCGGGGGCGCGCGTGATACGCAGTATTTT. The full variable domain, rest sourced from reference TRBV7-9 and TRBJ2-3, is DTGVSQNPRHKITKRGQNVTFRCDPISEHNRLYWYRQTLGQGPEFLTYFQNEAQLEKSRLLSDRFSAERPKGSFSTLEIQRTEQGDSAMYLCASSLVLGGARDTQYFGPGTRLTVL.

The chain has TRBV30 and TRBJ2-5; the D call may be TRBD1 or TRBD2 (5 bases each). The J call is uncertain, as TRBJ2-7 better fits the DNA end. This CDR3 contains 14 residues. The germline V gene has CDR1 GTSNPN and CDR2 SVGIG (reference sequence). DNA of the CDR3: TGTGCCTGGAGTGGGGGGAGTAATCCCTACGAGCAGTACTTC. This translates into CAWSGGSNPYEQYF.